The table lists the clone carrying this TCR beta chain with a few counts. The junction departs from germline at one end; a sequencing error may be responsible. This entry is derived from a study of tumor-infiltrating lymphocytes in primary liver carcinoma. From around 20-30 mg of unsorted bulk tissue, DNA and RNA were co-extracted together. For each tumor, five separate regions were sampled. This CDR3 is 15 amino acids long. CDR1 MGHRA and CDR2 YSYEKL come from the germline V gene. A constant-region primer primed TCR beta cDNA synthesis from 450 to 550 ng of total RNA. ARM-PCR, slightly modified, supplied the TCR beta libraries through three nested multiplex PCR rounds. Researchers ran the first two PCR rounds for approximately 9 cycles each with TRBV1-TRBV30 forward primers and a C-beta reverse primer. One entry per CDR3 protein results from TCRdb running MiXCR on the multiplex PCR reads. The table has about 110,000 distinct CDR3 sequences, about four fifths seen once.

Sample: liver tumor tissue from sampling region 3. Subset noted: tumor region T3, left-lateral pole. This clonotype was obtained from a man aged 35 to 55 with primary liver carcinoma and hepatitis B virus infection. The chain combines TRBV4-1 with TRBJ1-1, with 7 positions matching TRBD1. This chain's CDR3 is CASSHLDRLSTEAFF. In DNA, the CDR3 is TGTGCCAGCAGCCACCTGGACAGGTTGAGCACTGAAGCTTTCTTT.